These 20 T cell receptor beta chains came from one sample sequenced in a study of identical twins. One entry per CDR3 protein, called by TCRdb with MiXCR from the 5' RACE reads. The table has a few hundred thousand distinct CDR3 sequences, approximately 9.1% seen once; the top ten hold over 7%. The material sequenced was naive T cells sorted from blood. These receptors came from a woman in her fifties or sixties in good health.

Ten or more counts support this clonotype. The J gene is TRBJ2-2, the V gene TRBV27, with 7 bases matching TRBD1. The germline V gene has CDR1 MNHEY and CDR2 SMNVEV (reference sequence). The CDR3 length is 14 residues. V trimming: 5 bases; J trimming: 7 bases; junction bases outside the gene matches: 7. For the CDR3, the DNA is TGTGCCAGCAGTCCCAGACAGGGCGGCGGGGAGCTGTTTTTT. This sequence encodes CASSPRQGGGELFF.

This clonotype was seen more than once but under ten times. The V call is TRBV5-6, the J call TRBJ2-3; 11 nucleotides agree with TRBD2. Germline V gives CDR1 SGHDT, CDR2 YYEEEE. The CDR3 sequence is 16 residues long. Trimming at V came to 4 bases and at J to 5 bases, leaving 9 bases not matched to a gene. CDR3 loop: CASSLRLAGGQDTQYF. DNA for the CDR3: TGTGCCAGCAGCCTCCGGCTAGCGGGAGGCCAAGATACGCAGTATTTT.

This clonotype was observed many times. This chain links TRBV29-1 with TRBJ2-1; D is perhaps TRBD2 (6 bases). CDR1 and CDR2 from the germline V gene are SQVTM and ANQGSEA. There are 11 residues in the CDR3. The germline V and J ends were trimmed by 7 bases and 5 bases, with 9 bases remaining between them. Here the CDR3 reads CSAGTDNEQFF. DNA of the CDR3: TGCAGCGCCGGGACTGACAATGAGCAGTTCTTC.

V and J are TRBV20-1 and TRBJ2-2; 8 bases map to TRBD1. The germline CDR1 and CDR2 sequences are DFQATT and SNEGSKA (reference sequence). CDR3 length: 17 amino acids. The V segment lost 0 bases and the J segment 0 bases; nucleotides outside the gene matches: 6. In DNA form, the CDR3 reads TGCAGTGCTAGAGACCTAAAGACAGGGGCGAACACCGGGGAGCTGTTTTTT. Residues: CSARDLKTGANTGELFF.

V and J are TRBV7-6 and TRBJ2-1; TRBD1 agrees at 7 bases. The CDR3 contains 15 residues. V was pared by 4 bases and J by 2 bases, with 5 bases of the junction left unmatched. Germline V lookup: CDR1 SGHVS, CDR2 FNYEAQ. The CDR3 loop reads CASSSRQGAYNEQFF. The CDR3 nucleotides read TGTGCCAGCAGCTCCCGACAGGGCGCCTACAATGAGCAGTTCTTC.

This clonotype was seen many times. This chain's CDR3 is CASSLSGSGELFF. In DNA, the CDR3 is TGTGCCAGCAGTTTATCGGGATCCGGGGAGCTGTTTTTT. This chain joins TRBV12-3 or TRBV12-4 and TRBJ2-2, with D perhaps matching TRBD2 (5 bases). The V gene lost 2 bases and the J gene lost 6 bases, with 7 bases spanning the gap. CDR3 length equals 13 residues.

The chain is built from TRBV20-1 and TRBJ2-1; TRBD2 agrees at 7 bases. This CDR3 has 15 residues. Germline CDR1 DFQATT, CDR2 SNEGSKA (reference sequence). Germline trimming cut 4 bases from V and 8 bases from J; bases unmatched to any gene: 14. CDR3 coding DNA: TGCAGTGCTACATGGGGACTACCAAAAGGGGATGAGCAGTTCTTC. It translates to CSATWGLPKGDEQFF.

The rearrangement links TRBV10-1 to TRBJ2-1, with D possibly TRBD1 on 6 matching bases. Per germline, CDR1 WNHNN and CDR2 SYGVQD (reference sequence). The CDR3 length is 14 residues. V lost 0 bases and J 6 bases, leaving 9 bases between the germline ends. Written as DNA, the CDR3 is TGCGCCAGCAGTGAGTCGGGACACCCCAATGAGCAGTTCTTC. Amino acids: CASSESGHPNEQFF.

The sample holds a few counts of this clonotype. The chain employs TRBV2 and TRBJ1-1, with TRBD1 matching 7 bases. This CDR3 has 14 amino acids. The germline CDR1 and CDR2 sequences are SNHLY and FYNNEI. V was pared by 6 bases and J by 3 bases, with 7 bases of the junction left unmatched. CDR3 residues: CASSLTGTDTEAFF. CDR3 nucleotide sequence: TGTGCCAGCAGCCTAACGGGGACAGACACTGAAGCTTTCTTT.

This clonotype was recorded many times. This rearrangement joins TRBV12-3 or TRBV12-4 to TRBJ2-2; D gene ambiguous. Trimming pared 6 bases from V and 4 bases from J, leaving 6 bases between. The CDR3 has 12 amino acids. CDR3 sequence: CASSPATGELFF. DNA of the CDR3: TGTGCCAGCAGCCCCGCCACCGGGGAGCTGTTTTTT.

The chain couples TRBV29-1 to TRBJ2-3, with 8 bases lining up with TRBD1. CDR1 SQVTM and CDR2 ANQGSEA come from the germline V gene. V lost 4 bases to trimming and J lost 2 bases; unmatched junction nucleotides: 11. CDR3 length: 16 residues. CDR3 nucleotide sequence: TGCAGCGTTGGGGGGACCGGACAGGGCCACACAGATACGCAGTATTTT. It encodes CSVGGTGQGHTDTQYF.

The chain combines TRBV4-2 with TRBJ2-7, with a weak D call TRBD2 (7 bases). The CDR3 sequence is 15 residues long. Germline V gives CDR1 LGHNA, CDR2 YNFKEQ. V lost 6 bases and J lost 4, with 19 bases in between. In nucleotides, the CDR3 is TGTGCCAGCAGTCATGGACGGGGGGCTGAGTACGAGCAGTACTTC. Translated: CASSHGRGAEYEQYF.

CDR3 region: CATSDRDRLAGNEQFF. The CDR3 bases are TGTGCCACCAGTGATAGGGATCGACTAGCGGGAAATGAGCAGTTCTTC. The chain combines TRBV24-1 with TRBJ2-1, with 11 nucleotides matching TRBD2. V shed 3 bases and J 7 bases; nucleotides not matched to a gene: 7. This CDR3 spans 16 amino acids. Per germline, CDR1 KGHDR and CDR2 SFDVKD.

In this sample, this clonotype turned up many times. The gene calls are TRBV3-1 and TRBJ2-7; D perhaps matches TRBD2 (6 bases). Germline CDR1 reads LGHDT; CDR2 reads YNNKEL (reference sequence). This CDR3 comprises 17 residues. V was trimmed by 4 bases and J by 0 bases, leaving 19 bases between them. The CDR3 spells CASSPPRHGRSSYEQYV. The CDR3 DNA reads TGTGCCAGCAGCCCACCTCGTCATGGGAGGTCCTCCTACGAGCAGTACGTC.

This clonotype was counted many times. V gene TRBV4-2 combines with J gene TRBJ2-7; D is undetermined. This CDR3 is 14 amino acids long. Looked up from germline, CDR1 is LGHNA and CDR2 is YNFKEQ. V lost 0 bases to trimming and J lost 2 bases, with 8 bases between them. DNA for the CDR3: TGTGCCAGCAGCCAAGAATGGCTAGCCTACGAGCAGTACTTC. Protein: CASSQEWLAYEQYF.

This clonotype was recorded a few times. V is TRBV9 and J is TRBJ2-7; 7 nucleotides line up with TRBD1. The CDR3 length is 17 residues. Germline lookup yields CDR1 SGDLS and CDR2 YYNGEE. V was pared by 0 bases and J by 2 bases, with 11 bases of the junction left unmatched. CDR3 sequence reads: CASSVGETGKSPYEQYF. The CDR3 DNA follows: TGTGCCAGCAGCGTAGGGGAGACAGGGAAGTCCCCCTACGAGCAGTACTTC.

This clonotype has more than one count but fewer than ten. The chain has TRBV12-3 or TRBV12-4 and TRBJ2-3; the D is unclear. The V gene lost 8 bases and the J gene lost 0 bases, with 9 bases spanning the gap. The CDR3 loop spans 13 amino acids. For the CDR3, the DNA is TGTGCCAGCGGGCACAGCAGCACAGATACGCAGTATTTT. Protein product: CASGHSSTDTQYF.

This clonotype was detected a few times. J is TRBJ2-1 and V is TRBV6-5; 9 nucleotides line up with TRBD1. With 2 bases clipped from V and 9 bases from J, the junction kept 8 bases outside the gene matches. Germline CDR1 is MNHEY and CDR2 is SVGAGI. The CDR3 totals 15 residues. The CDR3 is CASSYTGTGNREQFF. CDR3 nucleotides: TGTGCCAGCAGTTACACCGGGACAGGGAATCGTGAGCAGTTCTTC.

This clonotype was counted ten times or more. One end of the junction fails to match germline, which may point to a read error. The gene calls are TRBV7-7 and TRBJ2-7, with a weak D call TRBD2 (5 bases). Germline loops: CDR1 SSHAT, CDR2 FNYEAQ (reference sequence). CDR3 size: 13 residues. In DNA, the CDR3 is TGTGCTAGCAGCTTAGAGAGGGACTACGAGCAGTACTTC. This gives the protein CASSLERDYEQYF.

This clonotype has more than one count but fewer than ten. The chain combines TRBV10-1 with TRBJ2-3; the D is unclear. The CDR3 runs 14 residues. Germline loops: CDR1 WNHNN, CDR2 SYGVQD (reference sequence). V was cut by 7 bases and J by 1 base, with 12 bases left in between. CDR3 nucleotides: TGCGCCAGCAATACAGATTCCGGCACAGATACGCAGTATTTT. Its translation is CASNTDSGTDTQYF.